The 30 T cell receptor beta chains below were found in one sample sequenced in a study of T-cell reconstitution after alpha-beta-depleted transplantation in children. TCRbeta library construction was performed incorporating unique molecular identifiers. TCRdb re-called the PCR reads through MiXCR, storing one row per CDR3 protein. The sample shows some 150,000 distinct CDR3 sequences, around 9% of them seen only once. The starting material was PBMCs, mostly from graft donor cells, obtained 180 days after TCRalphabeta/CD19-depleted stem cell transplant. All receptors derive from a female patient between 2 and 15 years old who had a stem cell transplant for congenital amegakaryocytic thrombocytopenia, so the T cells may come from the graft donor.

In this sample, this clonotype turned up many times. The chain employs TRBV30 and TRBJ1-2; perhaps TRBD1 as D (5 bases). Germline V gene data show CDR1 as GTSNPN and CDR2 as SVGIG (reference sequence). This CDR3 spans 13 amino acids. The ends were cut back, 3 bases at V and 4 bases at J, with 12 bases in the middle. CDR3 region: CAWSRQRAYGYTF. In DNA, the CDR3 is TGTGCCTGGAGCCGACAGCGGGCCTATGGCTACACCTTC. The full variable domain, completed using reference TRBV30 and TRBJ1-2, is SQTIHQWPATLVQPVGSPLSLECTVEGTSNPNLYWYRQAAGRGLQLLFYSVGIGQISSEVPQNLSASRPQDRQFILSSKKLLLSDSGFYLCAWSRQRAYGYTFGSGTRLTVV.

This clonotype was seen ten or more times. The J gene is TRBJ2-3, the V gene TRBV5-1; D is possibly TRBD1 or TRBD2 (5 bases each). Germline V gives CDR1 SGHRS, CDR2 YFSETQ. CDR3 length: 14 residues. V was shortened by 1 base and J by 5 bases, with 11 bases between the two germline ends. DNA of the CDR3: TGCGCCAGCAGCTTGTCAACAGGAGGAGATACGCAGTATTTT. This translates into CASSLSTGGDTQYF. The entire variable domain, with the rest obtained from reference TRBV5-1 and TRBJ2-3, is as follows: KAGVTQTPRYLIKTRGQQVTLSCSPISGHRSVSWYQQTPGQGLQFLFEYFSETQRNKGNFPGRFSGRQFSNSRSEMNVSTLELGDSALYLCASSLSTGGDTQYFGPGTRLTVL.

This clonotype was seen a handful of times. The chain is built from TRBV7-3 and TRBJ2-6; 7 positions agree with TRBD1. The trim removed 5 bases at V and 0 bases at J, leaving 7 bases unmatched. Germline loops: CDR1 SGHTA, CDR2 FQGTGA. The CDR3 runs 17 residues. For the CDR3, the DNA is TGTGCCAGCAGCCCAGGACAGGCTTACTCTGGGGCCAACGTCCTGACTTTC. It is translated as CASSPGQAYSGANVLTF.

The chain carries TRBV6-5 and TRBJ2-1; D may be TRBD2 (6 bases). The CDR3 has 17 residues. V gave up 0 bases and J gave up 5 bases, with 17 bases separating them. Germline V CDR1 and CDR2: MNHEY, SVGAGI. The CDR3 sequence: CASSYSSWLARNNEQFF. The CDR3 bases are TGTGCCAGCAGTTACTCGAGCTGGCTAGCGAGAAACAATGAGCAGTTCTTC.

A remark on this clonotype: This sequence may be a read error, since a much larger clone differs from it by one base. The J gene is TRBJ2-7, the V gene TRBV28, with TRBD2 as a possible D gene (5 bases). The V and J ends lost 6 bases and 7 bases respectively, with 22 bases between them. Germline V gene sequence: CDR1 MDHEN, CDR2 SYDVKM. CDR3 length: 15 residues. The CDR3 bases are TGTGCCAGCAGCGGAGTTGGAGCGGCCCCTCGGGAGCAGTACTTC. Translating gives CASSGVGAAPREQYF.

The chain has TRBV7-6 and TRBJ2-5, with D tentatively TRBD1 (5 bases). Germline assignment: CDR1 SGHVS and CDR2 FNYEAQ. V lost 2 bases and J lost 1, with 14 bases in between. This CDR3 has 16 residues. The CDR3 nucleotides are TGTGCCAGCAGCTTACGGACATCCATTATCCAAGAGACCCAGTACTTC. Protein sequence: CASSLRTSIIQETQYF. The entire variable domain, with the rest obtained from reference TRBV7-6 and TRBJ2-5, is as follows: GAGVSQSPRYKVTKRGQDVALRCDPISGHVSLYWYRQALGQGPEFLTYFNYEAQQDKSGLPNDRFSAERPEGSISTLTIQRTEQRDSAMYRCASSLRTSIIQETQYFGPGTRLLVL.

The V call is TRBV5-5, the J call TRBJ2-6; TRBD1 is a possible D gene (5 bases). Germline CDR1 SGHKS, CDR2 YYEKEE (reference sequence). This CDR3 contains 15 residues. V lost 0 bases and J lost 4, with 8 bases in between. The CDR3 here is CASSLVGVGANVLTF. DNA of the CDR3: TGTGCCAGCAGCTTGGTAGGGGTCGGGGCCAACGTCCTGACTTTC.

The sample holds a few counts of this clonotype. The CDR3 DNA sequence: TGTGCCAGCAGTTTTACTAGCGGGATTTACGAGCAGTACTTC. It yields the protein CASSFTSGIYEQYF. This rearrangement joins TRBV28 to TRBJ2-7; 10 bases map to TRBD2. Germline CDR1 and CDR2: MDHEN and SYDVKM. J was trimmed by 4 bases and V by 3 bases; bases with no gene match: 3. The length of the CDR3 is 14 residues.

In its sample, this clonotype was seen a few times. J is TRBJ2-1 and V is TRBV27, with 9 bases aligning to TRBD2. CDR1 is MNHEY, CDR2 SMNVEV, per germline (reference sequence). V lost 6 bases and J lost 0; bases outside the gene matches: 3. The CDR3 totals 15 residues. The CDR3 DNA sequence: TGTGCCAGCAGATCTAGCGGGACCTCCTACAATGAGCAGTTCTTC. Encoded protein: CASRSSGTSYNEQFF.

This rearrangement joins TRBV3-1 to TRBJ2-7; D gene uncertain. V dropped 4 bases and J dropped 0 bases, with 10 bases sitting between them. The V gene's germline CDR1 is LGHDT and CDR2 YNNKEL (reference sequence). The CDR3 spans 14 residues. In DNA, the CDR3 is TGTGCCAGCAGCCGAATATGGGGCTCCTACGAGCAGTACTTC. Translating it yields CASSRIWGSYEQYF.

This clonotype was counted only a few times. This chain joins TRBV18 and TRBJ1-2; D call uncertain. Germline V lookup: CDR1 KGHSH, CDR2 LQKENI. The length of the CDR3 is 15 residues. V was clipped by 0 bases and J by 2 bases, with 10 bases between them. CDR3 in DNA: TGTGCCAGCTCACCACCTGGCCAGAAAAACTATGGCTACACCTTC. Residues: CASSPPGQKNYGYTF.

A few counts support this clonotype. An end of the junction does not agree with germline; a read error may underlie this. The chain combines TRBV19 with TRBJ2-3; 11 positions match TRBD1. The V gene's germline CDR1 is LNHDA and CDR2 SQIVND (reference sequence). The CDR3 has 15 amino acids. The CDR3 loop reads CASRRRTGGTDTQYF. The DNA for the CDR3 is TGTGCCAGTAGACGGAGGACAGGGGGCACCGATACGCAGTATTTT.

This clonotype was detected many times. The J gene is TRBJ1-4, the V gene TRBV7-8; D unclear. V lost 2 bases and J 4 bases, leaving 8 bases between the germline ends. The CDR3 contains 14 residues. CDR1 SGHVS and CDR2 FQNEAQ come from the germline V gene. DNA of the CDR3: TGTGCCAGCAGCTTACATGGTGGTAATGAAAAACTGTTTTTT. Its protein product is CASSLHGGNEKLFF.

This clonotype appeared many times. This sequence joins TRBV29-1 and TRBJ1-1; no definite D call. Between the trimmed V and J ends, which lost 7 bases and 1 base, there was a span of 10 bases. CDR3 length: 12 residues. Looked up from germline, CDR1 is SQVTM and CDR2 is ANQGSEA. The CDR3 here is CSGRSGNTEAFF. The CDR3 DNA is TGCAGCGGACGGTCCGGGAACACTGAAGCTTTCTTT.

This clonotype was seen at least ten times. The J gene is TRBJ1-1, the V gene TRBV5-5; unclear D gene. The CDR3 runs 14 residues. Germline V gene sequence: CDR1 SGHKS, CDR2 YYEKEE (reference sequence). V lost 1 base, J lost 0 bases, and 7 bases lay in between. CDR3 DNA: TGTGCCAGCAGCTTGTATCCGTTGAACACTGAAGCTTTCTTT. Amino acid sequence: CASSLYPLNTEAFF.

The table lists this clonotype with many counts. This chain links TRBV12-3 or TRBV12-4 with TRBJ2-5; D gene uncertain. The ends were cut back, 6 bases at V and 5 bases at J, with 19 bases in the middle. This CDR3 has 15 residues. CDR3 nucleotide sequence: TGTGCCAGCAGCTCCGGGCGCACCAGGTGGGAGACCCAGTACTTC. It yields the protein CASSSGRTRWETQYF.

This clonotype was seen at least ten times. The chain couples TRBV12-3 or TRBV12-4 to TRBJ2-2, with D unresolved. The CDR3 is 12 residues long. Trimming pared 7 bases from V and 6 bases from J, leaving 9 bases between. The CDR3 sequence is CASTLRPGELFF. CDR3 nucleotide sequence: TGTGCCAGCACCCTTAGGCCCGGGGAGCTGTTTTTT.

This clonotype was recorded at least ten times. The chain couples TRBV2 to TRBJ2-7; tentatively, D is TRBD2 (6 bases). The CDR3 runs 16 residues. V gave up 6 bases and J gave up 0 bases, with 18 bases separating them. The V gene's germline CDR1 is SNHLY and CDR2 FYNNEI. The DNA of the CDR3 is TGTGCCAGCAGACGGGGACTTGCCCCTTACTCCTACGAGCAGTACTTC. This codes for CASRRGLAPYSYEQYF.

A few counts support this clonotype. The chain couples TRBV30 to TRBJ1-2; 7 bases agree with TRBD1. The germline V gene encodes CDR1 GTSNPN and CDR2 SVGIG (reference sequence). With 2 bases clipped from V and 2 bases from J, the junction kept 5 bases outside the gene matches. This CDR3 comprises 14 residues. This CDR3 reads CAWSSGTVNYGYTF. The DNA of the CDR3 is TGTGCCTGGAGTTCCGGGACAGTGAACTATGGCTACACCTTC.

As regards this clonotype: This may arise from a read error, as a much more abundant clone is one base away. The J gene is TRBJ1-6, the V gene TRBV6-2 or TRBV6-3, with D possibly TRBD1 on 5 matching bases. Germline CDR1 and CDR2: MNHEY and SVGEGT. The CDR3 has 14 amino acids. The CDR3 bases are TGTTCCAGCAGTTATGCAGGGATTAATTCACCCCTCCACTTT. Translating gives CSSSYAGINSPLHF.

This clonotype was seen ten or more times. The chain joins TRBV7-6 to TRBJ2-5; tentatively, D is TRBD1 (6 bases). The CDR3 loop spans 15 amino acids. V lost 1 base and J lost 0, with 9 bases in between. The V gene's germline CDR1 is SGHVS and CDR2 FNYEAQ. This CDR3 is CASSLGQGYQETQYF. CDR3 DNA sequence: TGTGCCAGCAGCTTAGGGCAGGGGTACCAAGAGACCCAGTACTTC.

This clonotype was observed at least ten times. The chain carries TRBV2 and TRBJ2-2; possible D gene TRBD1, 6 bases. CDR1 SNHLY and CDR2 FYNNEI come from the germline V gene. The CDR3 consists of 13 residues. V was clipped by 7 bases and J by 4 bases, with 10 bases between them. CDR3: CASTRDITGELFF. Written as DNA, the CDR3 is TGTGCCAGCACTCGGGACATCACCGGGGAGCTGTTTTTT.

Only a few counts were recorded for this clonotype. The chain carries TRBV3-1 and TRBJ1-6; D gene unclear. CDR1 and CDR2 from the germline V gene are LGHDT and YNNKEL (reference sequence). The CDR3 spans 13 residues. Trimming left V 8 bases short and J 7 bases short, with 12 bases between. Here the CDR3 DNA reads TGTGCCAGCCGTCGGGAGCCCAATTCACCCCTCCACTTT. Amino acid sequence: CASRREPNSPLHF.

This clonotype was found many times. J is TRBJ1-1 and V is TRBV2; D gene uncertain. Per the germline V gene, CDR1 is SNHLY and CDR2 is FYNNEI. CDR3 size: 13 residues. Trimming removed 6 bases from V and 6 bases from J, with 14 bases in between. The CDR3 DNA follows: TGTGCCAGCAGGCCTTACGAGGGTTCTGAAGCTTTCTTT. Encoded protein: CASRPYEGSEAFF. Variable domain in full (rest from reference TRBV2 and TRBJ1-1): EPEVTQTPSHQVTQMGQEVILRCVPISNHLYFYWYRQILGQKVEFLVSFYNNEISEKSEIFDDQFSVERPDGSNFTLKIRSTKLEDSAMYFCASRPYEGSEAFFGQGTRLTVV.

At least ten counts were recorded for this clonotype. The genes are TRBV28 and TRBJ1-5; no clear D gene. Trimming left V 3 bases short and J 5 bases short, with 14 bases between. Germline loops: CDR1 MDHEN, CDR2 SYDVKM. This CDR3 has 15 residues. The CDR3 DNA is TGTGCCAGCAGTTTCTATGGGCCCTCGGATCAGCCCCAGCATTTT. Protein sequence: CASSFYGPSDQPQHF.

This clonotype was counted only a few times. The chain is built from TRBV28 and TRBJ2-3; the D is unclear. Trimming pared 6 bases from V and 2 bases from J, leaving 18 bases between. The V gene's germline CDR1 is MDHEN and CDR2 SYDVKM. This CDR3 region has 16 residues. The CDR3 nucleotides read TGTGCCAGCAGGCCCTCCGCGGAGCCCCCCACAGATACGCAGTATTTT. It translates to CASRPSAEPPTDTQYF. The full variable domain, its missing parts supplied by reference TRBV28 and TRBJ2-3, is DVKVTQSSRYLVKRTGEKVFLECVQDMDHENMFWYRQDPGLGLRLIYFSYDVKMKEKGDIPEGYSVSREKKERFSLILESASTNQTSMYLCASRPSAEPPTDTQYFGPGTRLTVL.

A remark on this clonotype: This could be a read error, since a much larger clone is one nucleotide away. This chain joins TRBV5-1 and TRBJ2-1, with D unclear. This CDR3 region has 15 residues. Germline CDR1 and CDR2: SGHRS and YFSETQ. The CDR3 region has the DNA TGCGCCAGCTCATGGCGGAACCCGAAACACAATAAGCAGTTCTTC. Encoded protein: CASSWRNPKHNKQFF. The variable domain in full, completed from reference TRBV5-1 and TRBJ2-1, reads KAGVTQTPRYLIKTRGQQVTLSCSPISGHRSVSWYQQTPGQGLQFLFEYFSETQRNKGNFPGRFSGRQFSNSRSEMNVSTLELGDSALYLCASSWRNPKHNKQFFGPGTRLTVL.

This clonotype appeared many times. The chain employs TRBV12-3 or TRBV12-4 and TRBJ2-3, with TRBD2 matching 7 bases. The trim removed 7 bases at V and 0 bases at J, leaving 4 bases unmatched. This CDR3 has 14 amino acids. CDR3 region: CASNREASTDTQYF. The CDR3 DNA sequence: TGTGCCAGCAACCGGGAGGCAAGCACAGATACGCAGTATTTT.

This clonotype has a count of ten or more. V and J are TRBV12-3 or TRBV12-4 and TRBJ2-3; D ambiguous. The CDR3 loop spans 13 amino acids. Trimming pared 1 base from V and 5 bases from J, leaving 7 bases between. The CDR3 sequence is CASSLVPKDTQYF. The CDR3 DNA follows: TGTGCCAGCAGTTTAGTTCCGAAAGATACGCAGTATTTT.

This clonotype was seen repeatedly, ten times or more. The chain is built from TRBV4-1 and TRBJ2-3; 11 nucleotides line up with TRBD2. CDR3 length: 17 residues. With 1 base clipped from V and 0 bases from J, the junction kept 3 bases outside the gene matches. The germline V gene has CDR1 MGHRA and CDR2 YSYEKL. CDR3 sequence reads: CASSQGTSGGSTDTQYF. DNA of the CDR3: TGCGCCAGCAGCCAAGGAACTAGCGGGGGAAGCACAGATACGCAGTATTTT.